The 4 T cell receptor beta chains in this list originate from one sample, sequenced in a study of spatial heterogeneity in lung cancer (dated by TCRdb to the late 2010s). Receptor amplification or capture employed 5' RACE. TCRdb records NextSeq 500 as the sequencer. In-frame beta chains were kept once TCRdb had trimmed the public reads at Q25 with fastp and called clones with MiXCR. A single entry per CDR3 protein holds the most common genes and DNA from its merged rows. This sample gives tens of thousands of distinct CDR3 sequences in total; less than 9% of them show up just once. The ten largest make up roughly 30% of the sample. In light of the paper, this sample's time point label describes: sample taken at primary tumor resection. Specimen: PBMCs, collected at surgery. The origin of the receptors is a female donor with early-stage non-small cell lung cancer.

At least ten counts were recorded for this clonotype. One end of the junction does not line up with germline, which may come from a read error. The J gene is TRBJ2-7, the V gene TRBV11-2, with TRBD1 matching 11 bases. The CDR3 contains 15 residues. Germline CDR1 is SGHAT and CDR2 is FQNNGV. The CDR3 protein is CASSSGTGGSFEQYF. CDR3 sequence (DNA): TGTGCCAGCAGCTCCGGGACAGGGGGATCCTTCGAGCAGTACTTC.

J is TRBJ2-5 and V is TRBV24-1; a possible D gene is TRBD2 (5 bases). Germline CDR1 KGHDR, CDR2 SFDVKD. This CDR3 is 15 amino acids long. V lost 5 bases and J 4 bases, leaving 16 bases between the germline ends. Here the CDR3 reads CATSGGYRPTETQYF. CDR3 nucleotide sequence: TGTGCCACCAGTGGAGGGTACCGGCCGACAGAGACCCAGTACTTC.

This clonotype was seen many times. The chain employs TRBV9 and TRBJ2-2; TRBD1 might be the D (6 bases). The V end lost 0 bases, the J end lost 4 bases, and 16 bases lay between the germline ends. Germline CDR1 and CDR2: SGDLS and YYNGEE. The CDR3 is made up of 17 amino acids. The CDR3: CASSVADRRSTTGELFF. The DNA for the CDR3 is TGTGCCAGCAGCGTAGCTGACAGGCGGTCGACCACCGGGGAGCTGTTTTTT.

This rearrangement joins TRBV7-9 to TRBJ2-2; D call uncertain. The CDR3 consists of 15 residues. Germline V gene lookup returns CDR1 SEHNR and CDR2 FQNEAQ (reference sequence). The V end was cut by 5 bases, the J end by 4 bases, with 14 bases between. The CDR3 here is CASSALRAATGELFF. CDR3 nucleotides: TGTGCCAGCAGCGCCTTAAGGGCCGCCACCGGGGAGCTGTTTTTT. The full variable domain, its missing parts supplied by reference TRBV7-9 and TRBJ2-2, is DTGVSQNPRHKITKRGQNVTFRCDPISEHNRLYWYRQTLGQGPEFLTYFQNEAQLEKSRLLSDRFSAERPKGSFSTLEIQRTEQGDSAMYLCASSALRAATGELFFGEGSRLTVL.